A selection of T cell receptor beta chains follows, all from one sample in a study of post-analysis software for immune sequencing data. MiXCR, run by TCRdb on the PCR reads, gives a single entry per CDR3 protein. Among about 570,000 distinct CDR3 sequences, approximately 34% were seen once, and the ten largest hold 5% to 6%. Sequencing was done on a sample of blood. The receptors stem from a girl aged 2-17 years with multiple sclerosis. CDR3s include the opening cysteine and the closing phenylalanine or tryptophan. A D gene is named only where the DNA matches it firmly. Some rows have no size entry. The others give once, few or many, or a class for an expanded clone.

size	J	D	V	CDR3	DNA
once	TRBJ2-1	TRBD2	TRBV20-1	CSARDLRAGAYNEQFF	TGCAGTGCTAGAGATCTCAGAGCGGGGGCCTACAATGAGCAGTTCTTC
NA	TRBJ2-7	NA	TRBV6-1	CASSQVLTKYEQYF	TGTGCCAGCAGCCAGGTCTTAACAAAATACGAGCAGTACTTC
many	TRBJ2-3	NA	TRBV5-6	CASSLGLSTDTQYF	TGTGCCAGCAGCTTAGGGTTAAGCACAGATACGCAGTATTTT
NA	TRBJ2-7	TRBD2	TRBV5-1	CASSSGLADPPLEQYF	TGCGCCAGCAGCTCGGGACTAGCGGACCCACCCCTCGAGCAGTACTTC
many	TRBJ1-4	NA	TRBV4-1	CASSQDRGRLNEKLFF	TGCGCCAGCAGCCAAGATCGGGGGCGACTAAATGAAAAACTGTTTTTT
NA	TRBJ2-3	NA	TRBV10-3	CAISDLGGASTDTQYF	TGTGCCATCAGTGATTTGGGCGGAGCTAGCACAGATACGCAGTATTTT
few	TRBJ2-3	NA	TRBV29-1	CSVGTVQGLTDTQYF	TGCAGCGTTGGAACAGTCCAGGGTCTGACAGATACGCAGTATTTT
NA	TRBJ2-1	TRBD2	TRBV6-1	CASTSGGFSYNEQFF	TGTGCCAGCACTAGCGGGGGGTTCTCCTACAATGAGCAGTTCTTC
NA	TRBJ1-1	NA	TRBV20-1	CSARRGMQNTEAFF	TGCAGTGCTAGACGGGGGATGCAGAACACTGAAGCTTTCTTT
few	TRBJ2-3	TRBD2	TRBV6-6	CASSPLAVTDTQYF	TGTGCCAGCAGCCCCCTAGCGGTGACAGATACGCAGTATTTT
few	TRBJ1-5	NA	TRBV20-1	CTRLVRQPQHF	TGCACCCGGCTAGTTCGGCAGCCCCAGCATTTT
few	TRBJ1-4	TRBD1	TRBV27	CASTLNFPGQGNLMREKLFF	TGTGCCAGCACCCTTAACTTCCCGGGACAGGGAAATCTAATGAGGGAAAAACTGTTTTTT
NA	TRBJ1-4	NA	TRBV5-6	CASSFQYSLKDEKLFF	TGTGCCAGCAGCTTTCAGTACTCCCTTAAGGATGAAAAACTGTTTTTT
NA	TRBJ1-4	NA	TRBV4-1	CASSQRAGEKLFF	TGCGCCAGCAGCCAAAGGGCGGGAGAAAAACTGTTTTTT
few	TRBJ1-6	NA	TRBV7-9	CAGRRSYNSPLHF	TGTGCCGGTCGCAGGTCCTATAATTCACCCCTCCACTTT